This T cell receptor (beta chain) was captured by sequencing in a study of CD8+ T cells in alopecia areata (dated 2018 in TCRdb). Looking at the study overall: The treated patients, all with moderate-to-severe alopecia areata, were enrolled in an open-label pilot trial of oral tofacitinib given at 5 to 10 mg twice daily. immunoSEQ multiplex PCR using 35 Vbeta forward primers and 13 Jbeta reverse primers was used to amplify TCRbeta CDR3 regions. Patients received tofacitinib for 6 to 18 months and were then followed off drug for 6 months to check for delayed response and recurrence. Biopsies were taken from tofacitinib-treated patients at baseline and again at 4 and 24 weeks into treatment, and several of those patients also had a later scalp biopsy. In both human patients and the C3H/HeJ mouse model, the study applied high-throughput TCRbeta sequencing to look at T cell clonal expansion in alopecia areata. Human TCRbeta sequencing covered scalp tissue and sorted CD4+ and CD8+ peripheral blood T cells from patchy and totalis/universalis alopecia areata patients and healthy controls. RNA was obtained with the PAXgene miRNA kit for fixed scalp, the miRNeasy kit for PBMCs, and the RNeasy kit for mouse skin. Scalp clonality was compared among normal scalp (n=4), patchy alopecia areata scalp (n=8), and alopecia totalis/universalis scalp (n=8). The SALT score, which quantifies the percentage of affected scalp surface area, was used to measure disease severity in treated patients.

The library was obtained by the immunoSEQ multiplex PCR assay. To provide template for TCR sequencing, every sample had RNA extracted and reverse transcribed into cDNA. SuperScript III was used to make first-strand cDNA, primed with a 2:1 mix of oligo-dT and random hexamers. A synthetic immune receptor repertoire was used to assess amplification bias, and residual bias was removed computationally. Processing in the source paper ran as follows. Raw reads were preprocessed to remove errors, and CDR3 was defined according to IMGT conventions as the region from the conserved cysteine to phenylalanine. Clonality was computed by normalizing Shannon entropy by log2 of the number of productive unique TCRs and subtracting the result from 1. Whether scalp clones were CD4 or CD8 was inferred by matching scalp TCRbeta sequences against CD4 and CD8 repertoires sorted from blood. TCRdb retrieved this table from immuneACCESS and kept in-frame rearrangements only. Not all clones are present; in checked studies, unresolved V genes account for under half, and no reason is known for the remainder. The V and J calls and clone size come from that table; D and trimming were worked out from the DNA. This sample gives more than 95,000 clones in total; approximately 57% of them show up just once. The leading ten clones occupy approximately 5.1% of the sample.

From the cysteine up to the phenylalanine, the CDR3 has a length of 16 residues. Solely the CDR3 DNA is kept, with 48 bases framed from the first base. This specimen's time point label, interpreted: around 28 days on oral tofacitinib. The treatment or condition label for this specimen denotes: oral pan-JAK inhibitor, 5-10 mg twice daily. Lesional scalp punch biopsies and peripheral blood were obtained from alopecia areata patients. PBMCs were isolated by density centrifugation and stained for CD3, CD4 and CD8, after which CD4+ and CD8+ T cells were sorted on a FACSAria. Beyond this particular receptor, the publication reports: Scalp clonality and the number of expanded CD8+ clones among the top 100 scalp clones were significantly decreased by tofacitinib. TCR sequences shared between patients were less clear than in mice, possibly partly because of HLA diversity in the patient population. The treated cohort was small, with a single nonresponder, so links between baseline CD8+ expansion and response need larger studies. During tofacitinib treatment, many expanded lesional clones remained in scalp and blood, and this persistence may partly explain relapse after treatment is stopped. Scalp TCR repertoire analysis is complicated because resident alphabeta T cells in normal human skin are also sequenced, whereas mouse skin is dominated by gammadelta T cells. Compared with normal scalp, lesional scalp, particularly in alopecia totalis/universalis, had higher clonality and more expanded CD8+ clones, which suggests antigenic drive.

Remarks on this clone: The antigen it recognizes is unknown. No clone much larger than this one lies a single base away; base qualities are absent.

Recombination linked TRBV12-1 to TRBJ2-6; TRBD2, the table's D call, was not compared with the DNA. TRBV12-1 is a known pseudogene. Source: CD4+ T cells sorted from blood, taken at week 4, from a patient treated with tofacitinib. The TCR sequence derives from a human donor with alopecia areata. The sequenced DNA: TGTGCCAGCAGCTGCACGGGTTACTCTGGGGCCAACGTCCTGACTTTC. It translates to CASSCTGYSGANVLTF.